Listed here are 14 T cell receptor beta chains from one sample, sequenced in a study of CD8 T cells in Susac syndrome (dated by TCRdb to the late 2010s). The method behind the library was the immunoSEQ multiplex PCR assay. RNA was extracted with the RNeasy kit and about 0.5 to 1 ug was reverse transcribed using random hexamers. Starting from the raw public reads, TCRdb applied fastp trimming at Q25, assembled clones with MiXCR and retained in-frame beta chains. Here each entry gathers all rows of one CDR3 protein and keeps the most common genes and DNA. The sample table records approximately 200,000 distinct CDR3 sequences; nearly 95% of these occur just once. Approximately 0.097% of the sample rests with the top ten. The sample taken for sequencing was CD4+ T cells from PBMCs. The receptors derive from a human donor with multiple sclerosis.

The V and J genes are TRBV9 and TRBJ1-5, with 8 bases matching TRBD1. The CDR3 consists of 16 residues. V lost 4 bases to trimming and J lost 0 bases; unmatched junction nucleotides: 6. Germline-derived CDR1 and CDR2 are SGDLS and YYNGEE. CDR3 sequence: CASSPGQGHSNQPQHF. DNA of the CDR3: TGTGCCAGCAGCCCCGGACAGGGACATAGCAATCAGCCCCAGCATTTT.

The chain recombines TRBV11-2 with TRBJ2-5; 8 nucleotides line up with TRBD2. The CDR3 sequence is 14 residues long. Per germline, CDR1 SGHAT and CDR2 FQNNGV. V lost 6 bases and J lost 5; bases outside the gene matches: 8. CDR3 in DNA: TGTGCCAGCAGGAGTTTGCGGGAGGCGGAGACCCAGTACTTC. Protein product: CASRSLREAETQYF.

The rearrangement uses TRBV7-9 and TRBJ2-1; possibly TRBD1 or TRBD2 for D (5 bases each). The germline V gene has CDR1 SEHNR and CDR2 FQNEAQ (reference sequence). This CDR3 spans 15 amino acids. Trimming removed 5 bases at V and 2 bases at J, with 13 bases between. The CDR3: CASSPGRGPYNEQFF. The CDR3 DNA is TGTGCCAGCAGCCCAGGCCGGGGCCCCTACAATGAGCAGTTCTTC.

CDR3 in amino acids: CASSLPLGQGASANYGYTF. CDR3 sequence (DNA): TGTGCCAGCTCACTCCCCCTCGGACAGGGGGCTTCAGCTAACTATGGCTACACCTTC. The chain recombines TRBV18 with TRBJ1-2, with 11 positions matching TRBD1. The CDR3 sequence is 19 residues long. The germline gives CDR1 KGHSH, CDR2 LQKENI. V trimming: 4 bases; J trimming: 0 bases; junction bases outside the gene matches: 13.

This clonotype has just one count. The rearrangement joins TRBV25-1 to TRBJ2-1, with 7 bases that match TRBD2. V lost 8 bases to trimming and J lost 3 bases; unmatched junction nucleotides: 7. CDR1 and CDR2 from the germline V gene are MGHDK and SYGVNS. This CDR3 has 14 amino acids. CDR3 region: CASRSGAGYNEQFF. DNA of the CDR3: TGTGCCAGCCGAAGCGGGGCCGGCTACAATGAGCAGTTCTTC.

This chain links TRBV9 with TRBJ2-3; no clear D. The V and J ends lost 4 bases and 5 bases respectively, with 14 bases between them. The CDR3 runs 14 residues. Per the germline V gene, CDR1 is SGDLS and CDR2 is YYNGEE. CDR3: CASSSTPAQDTQYF. The CDR3 DNA reads TGTGCCAGCAGCTCTACGCCGGCCCAAGATACGCAGTATTTT.

The rearrangement links TRBV7-9 to TRBJ2-7; D perhaps matches TRBD1 (5 bases). The germline V and J ends were trimmed by 5 bases and 6 bases, with 11 bases remaining between them. This CDR3 is 12 amino acids long. Per germline, CDR1 SEHNR and CDR2 FQNEAQ (reference sequence). The CDR3 DNA is TGTGCCAGCAGCCCAGGGAAAGGCGAGCAGTACTTC. It specifies CASSPGKGEQYF.

This clonotype occurred once. This chain uses TRBV20-1 with TRBJ2-4, with D unresolved. The CDR3 runs to 11 residues. Germline V gene lookup returns CDR1 DFQATT and CDR2 SNEGSKA (reference sequence). The chain's CDR3 is CSALSGNIQYF. CDR3 nucleotides: TGCAGCGCCTTGAGTGGGAACATTCAGTACTTC.

The chain has TRBV11-2 and TRBJ2-7, with D maybe TRBD2 (6 bases). V was trimmed by 6 bases and J by 0 bases, leaving 15 bases between them. The germline gives CDR1 SGHAT, CDR2 FQNNGV. This CDR3 spans 15 amino acids. CDR3 in amino acids: CASSLSPGGSYEQYF. Written as DNA, the CDR3 is TGTGCCAGCAGTCTTAGTCCCGGGGGCTCCTACGAGCAGTACTTC.

This chain joins TRBV6-1 and TRBJ2-3; D assignment may be TRBD1 or TRBD2 (5 bases each). Germline CDR1 reads MNHNS; CDR2 reads SASEGT. There are 11 residues in the CDR3. The CDR3 sequence is CATGTPDTQYF. CDR3 coding DNA: TGTGCAACCGGGACCCCAGATACGCAGTATTTT.

The chain links TRBV4-1 to TRBJ1-2; D possibly corresponds to TRBD1 (5 bases). The V end was cut by 0 bases, the J end by 11 bases, with 19 bases between. The CDR3 has 15 residues. From germline, CDR1 is MGHRA and CDR2 YSYEKL. CDR3 protein: CASSQDPRAIVWYTF. CDR3 in DNA: TGCGCCAGCAGCCAAGATCCCAGGGCTATCGTATGGTACACCTTC.

The chain couples TRBV9 to TRBJ2-1; 8 nucleotides align to TRBD2. V was clipped by 2 bases and J by 7 bases; unmatched bases: 8. The CDR3 runs 15 residues. The germline V gene encodes CDR1 SGDLS and CDR2 YYNGEE. CDR3: CASSVISGTVNEQFF. Written as DNA, the CDR3 is TGTGCCAGCAGCGTTATTAGCGGGACCGTTAATGAGCAGTTCTTC.

The chain recombines TRBV9 with TRBJ2-7; TRBD1 aligns across 10 bases. CDR1 and CDR2 (germline): SGDLS, YYNGEE. This CDR3 is built from 16 residues. Unmatched junction bases numbered 4, after V lost 0 bases and J lost 1 base. CDR3 region: CASSVAPGQGSYEQYF. CDR3 DNA: TGTGCCAGCAGCGTAGCTCCGGGACAGGGGTCCTACGAGCAGTACTTC.

This clonotype has just one count. This chain uses TRBV11-2 with TRBJ1-5, with D hard to call. There are 13 residues in the CDR3. Trimming left V 1 base short and J 7 bases short, with 8 bases between. The V gene's germline CDR1 is SGHAT and CDR2 FQNNGV. CDR3 DNA: TGTGCCAGCAGCTTAGGATCCGTCCAGCCCCAGCATTTT. Amino acid sequence: CASSLGSVQPQHF.